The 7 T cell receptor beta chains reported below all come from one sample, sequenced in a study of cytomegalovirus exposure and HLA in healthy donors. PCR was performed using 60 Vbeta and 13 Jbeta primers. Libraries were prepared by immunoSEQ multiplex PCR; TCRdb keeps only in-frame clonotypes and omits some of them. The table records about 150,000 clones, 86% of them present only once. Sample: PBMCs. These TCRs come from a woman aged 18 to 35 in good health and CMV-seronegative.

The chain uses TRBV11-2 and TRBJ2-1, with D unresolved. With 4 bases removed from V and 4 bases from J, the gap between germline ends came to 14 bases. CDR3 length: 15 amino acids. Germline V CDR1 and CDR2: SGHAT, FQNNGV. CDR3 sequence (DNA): TGTGCCAGCAGCTCCCGACGAGGTGCGTACAATGAGCAGTTCTTC. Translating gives CASSSRRGAYNEQFF.

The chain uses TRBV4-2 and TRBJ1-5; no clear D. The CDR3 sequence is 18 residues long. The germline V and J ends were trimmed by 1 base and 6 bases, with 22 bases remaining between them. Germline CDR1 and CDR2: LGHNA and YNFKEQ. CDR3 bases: TGTGCCAGCAGCCAAGGGCCGGTGGCAGGACTCTCCGGTCAGCCCCAGCATTTT. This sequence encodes CASSQGPVAGLSGQPQHF.

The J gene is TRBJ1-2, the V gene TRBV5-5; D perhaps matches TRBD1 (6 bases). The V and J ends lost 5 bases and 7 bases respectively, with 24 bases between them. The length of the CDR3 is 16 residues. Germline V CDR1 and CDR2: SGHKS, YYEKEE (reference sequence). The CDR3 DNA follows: TGTGCCAGCAGGGTTGGGTGGGACACCGGTTCAGGTGGCTACACCTTC. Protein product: CASRVGWDTGSGGYTF.

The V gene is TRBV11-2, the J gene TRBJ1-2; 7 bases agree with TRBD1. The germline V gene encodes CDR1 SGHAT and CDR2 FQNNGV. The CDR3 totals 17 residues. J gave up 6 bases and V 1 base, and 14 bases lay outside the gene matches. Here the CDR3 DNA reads TGTGCCAGCAGCTTAGGGCTTACTGGGCCCAGGGGGGATGGCTACACCTTC. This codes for CASSLGLTGPRGDGYTF.

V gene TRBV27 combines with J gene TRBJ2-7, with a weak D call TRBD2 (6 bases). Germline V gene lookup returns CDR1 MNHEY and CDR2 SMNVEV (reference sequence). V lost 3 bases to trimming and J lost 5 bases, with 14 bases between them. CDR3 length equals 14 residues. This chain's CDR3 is CASSLGLASHEQYF. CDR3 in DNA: TGTGCCAGCAGTTTGGGGCTAGCGAGCCACGAGCAGTACTTC.

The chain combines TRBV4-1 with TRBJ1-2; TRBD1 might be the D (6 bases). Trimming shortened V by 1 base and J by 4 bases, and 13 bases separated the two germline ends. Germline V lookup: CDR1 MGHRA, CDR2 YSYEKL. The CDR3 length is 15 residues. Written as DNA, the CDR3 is TGCGCCAGCAGCCAAGCCCCAGGACAGACCTATGGCTACACCTTC. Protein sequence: CASSQAPGQTYGYTF.

CDR3 region: CASSPDYQETQYF. CDR3 bases: TGTGCCAGCTCACCAGACTACCAAGAGACCCAGTACTTC. V gene TRBV18 combines with J gene TRBJ2-5; unclear D gene. The germline gives CDR1 KGHSH, CDR2 LQKENI. The CDR3 spans 13 residues. V was shortened by 2 bases and J by 0 bases, with 4 bases between the two germline ends.